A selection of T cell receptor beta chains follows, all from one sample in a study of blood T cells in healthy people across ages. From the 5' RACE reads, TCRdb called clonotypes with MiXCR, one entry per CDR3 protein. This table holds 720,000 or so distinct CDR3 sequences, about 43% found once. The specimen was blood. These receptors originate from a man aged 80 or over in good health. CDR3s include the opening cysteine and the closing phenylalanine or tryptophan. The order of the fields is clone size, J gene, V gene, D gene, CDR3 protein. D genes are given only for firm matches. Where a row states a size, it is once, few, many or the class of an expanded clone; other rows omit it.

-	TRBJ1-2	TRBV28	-	CASSFWVLYGYTF
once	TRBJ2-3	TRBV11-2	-	CASSSDGRISTDTQYF
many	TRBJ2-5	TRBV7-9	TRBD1	CASSPKWEVGTEYQETQYF
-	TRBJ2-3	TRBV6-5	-	CASSDSRDTVPYF
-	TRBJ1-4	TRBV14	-	CASSQVVGRGPTYSEKLFF
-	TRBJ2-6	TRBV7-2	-	CASTPRLVNSGANVLTF
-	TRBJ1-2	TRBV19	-	CASNNAGYGYTF
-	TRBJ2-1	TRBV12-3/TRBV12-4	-	CASSLAGSGHNEQFF
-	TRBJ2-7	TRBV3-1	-	CASSQEDHEQYF
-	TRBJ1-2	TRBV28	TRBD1	CASRPKNRGIGYGYTF